The entry below describes one TCR beta chain. The data stem from a study of cytomegalovirus exposure and HLA in healthy donors. The PCR contained 60 Vbeta and 13 Jbeta primers. The table came from immunoSEQ multiplex PCR; TCRdb's copy has only in-frame clones and leaves some out. The sample consists of around 100,000 clones, about 75% of them appearing once. This CDR3 is built from 15 residues. From germline, CDR1 is SGHAT and CDR2 FQNNGV. V lost 2 bases, J lost 0 bases, and 1 base stayed unmatched. V usage is TRBV11-2 and J usage is TRBJ2-1; 7 bases line up with TRBD2. The sequenced sample consisted of PBMCs. The origin of this receptor is a man in his 60s in good health and CMV-seropositive. The CDR3 spells CASSLRGDSYNEQFF. In nucleotides, the CDR3 is TGTGCCAGCAGCTTACGGGGGGACTCCTACAATGAGCAGTTCTTC.